This record looks at one TCR beta chain sequence and its context. Trimming left V 2 bases short and J 6 bases short, with 10 bases between. Germline CDR1 MNHNS, CDR2 SASEGT. The CDR3 length is 14 residues. This sample stems from a study of shared clonotypes between healthy human individuals. The method was immunoSEQ multiplex PCR; TCRdb's version includes in-frame clones alone and lacks a portion of them. Seen here are about 2,500,000 clones, roughly 92% observed once, and the top ten hold roughly 0.13%. The V call is TRBV6-1, the J call TRBJ1-4; possibly TRBD1 for D (5 bases). The receptor was isolated from a man aged 18 to 30 in good health. The sequencing input was naive CD4+ T cells sorted from blood. The subset is: CD45RA+ positively selected. The CDR3 loop reads CASSERGEDEKLFF. As DNA, the CDR3 is TGTGCCAGCAGTGAACGGGGGGAAGATGAAAAACTGTTTTTT.